This T cell receptor (beta chain) was identified during a study of CD8+ T cells in alopecia areata (dated by TCRdb to the late 2010s). Background for the entire study: Treated patients were enrolled in an open-label pilot trial of oral tofacitinib, 5 to 10 mg twice daily, for moderate-to-severe alopecia areata. Patients received tofacitinib for 6 to 18 months and were then followed off drug for 6 months to check for delayed response and recurrence. In treated patients, disease severity was measured using the SALT score, which gives the percentage of scalp surface area affected. The study used high-throughput TCRbeta sequencing to examine T cell clonal expansion in alopecia areata, in both the C3H/HeJ mouse model and human patients. In humans, TCRbeta sequencing was performed on scalp tissue and on sorted CD4+ and CD8+ peripheral blood T cells from healthy controls and from patients with patchy or totalis/universalis alopecia areata. Patients on tofacitinib were biopsied at baseline and after 4 and 24 weeks of treatment, and several of the patients also had a later scalp biopsy. Scalp clonality was compared among normal scalp (n=4), patchy alopecia areata scalp (n=8), and alopecia totalis/universalis scalp (n=8). RNA was extracted with the PAXgene miRNA kit for fixed scalp, the miRNeasy kit for PBMCs, and the RNeasy kit for mouse skin. immunoSEQ multiplex PCR using 35 Vbeta forward primers and 13 Jbeta reverse primers was used to amplify TCRbeta CDR3 regions.

In the germline V gene, CDR1 corresponds to SGHRS and CDR2 to YFSETQ. The CDR3 runs 15 amino acids, cysteine and phenylalanine included. Only CDR3 DNA remains: 45 bases, in frame from the first base. At the junction V is shortened by 1 base and J by 7 bases, with 17 bases in between. In its sample, this clone was seen a few times. Its antigen is currently not known. No quality values exist for individual bases; no much larger clone is one base distant. Libraries were prepared through the immunoSEQ multiplex PCR assay. RNA was extracted from all samples and reverse transcribed into cDNA, which served as template for TCR sequencing. First-strand cDNA was synthesized with SuperScript III using a 2:1 mix of oligo-dT and random hexamers. Amplification bias was assessed with a synthetic immune receptor repertoire, and residual bias was removed computationally. In the paper's pipeline: After raw reads were preprocessed to remove errors, the CDR3 was defined following IMGT conventions as running from the conserved cysteine to phenylalanine. To get clonality, Shannon entropy was normalized by log2 of the number of productive unique TCRs and the result was subtracted from 1. Scalp TCRbeta sequences were cross-referenced with sorted blood CD4 and CD8 repertoires so that the CD4 or CD8 identity of scalp clones could be inferred. TCRdb retrieved this table from immuneACCESS and kept in-frame rearrangements only. Not all clones are present; in checked studies, unresolved V genes account for under half, and no reason is known for the remainder. D and trimming come from the DNA, and the V and J calls and clone size come from that table. Within this sample are about 210,000 clones, with around 66% of them counted one time only. The ten largest account for 3.5% to 5% of the sample.

Taken with the paper, the label for time point translates to: less than five weeks on oral tofacitinib. The treatment or condition label for this specimen denotes: oral pan-JAK inhibitor, 5-10 mg twice daily. Lesional scalp punch biopsies and peripheral blood were collected from alopecia areata patients. PBMCs were isolated by density centrifugation and stained for CD3, CD4 and CD8, after which CD4+ and CD8+ T cells were sorted on a FACSAria. What the research found in general, with its limitations: Shared TCR sequences between patients were less evident than in mice, which may be partly attributable to HLA diversity in the patient population. Scalp TCR repertoire analysis is complicated because resident alphabeta T cells in normal human skin are also sequenced, whereas mouse skin is dominated by gammadelta T cells. Because the treated cohort was small and had only one nonresponder, larger studies are needed to examine links between baseline CD8+ expansion and response. Many expanded lesional clones persisted in scalp and blood during tofacitinib treatment, which may partly explain relapse after stopping treatment. Higher clonality and more expanded CD8+ clones were observed in lesional scalp than in normal scalp, particularly in alopecia totalis/universalis, a finding suggestive of antigenic drive. Tofacitinib significantly lowered scalp clonality and the number of expanded CD8+ clones among the top 100 scalp clones.

The origin of this receptor is a human donor with alopecia areata. The input for sequencing was CD4+ T cells sorted from blood, taken at week 4, from a patient treated with tofacitinib. Recombination connected TRBV5-1 to TRBJ1-2, with TRBD1 as a weak D call on 5 bases. In nucleotide form, the sequence is TGCGCCAGCAGCTTGAACAGGAGTGTAAATTTTGGCTACACCTTC. This is translated as CASSLNRSVNFGYTF.